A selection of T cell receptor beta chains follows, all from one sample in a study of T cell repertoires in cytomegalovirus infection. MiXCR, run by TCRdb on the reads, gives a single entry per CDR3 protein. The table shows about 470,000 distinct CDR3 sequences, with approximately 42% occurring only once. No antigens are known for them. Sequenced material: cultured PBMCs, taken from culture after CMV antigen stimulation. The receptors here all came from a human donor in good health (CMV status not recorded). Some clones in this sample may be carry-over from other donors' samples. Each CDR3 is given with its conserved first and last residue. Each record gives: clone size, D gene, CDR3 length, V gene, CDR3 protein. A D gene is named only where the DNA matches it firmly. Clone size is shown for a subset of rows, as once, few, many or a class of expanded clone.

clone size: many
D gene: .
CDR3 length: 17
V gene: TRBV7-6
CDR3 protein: CASSSRAADTENSPLHF

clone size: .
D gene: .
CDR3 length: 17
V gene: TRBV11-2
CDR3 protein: CASSPPIRLGVYNEQFF

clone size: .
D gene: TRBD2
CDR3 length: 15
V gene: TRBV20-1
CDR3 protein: CSARPLAGGFVEQYF

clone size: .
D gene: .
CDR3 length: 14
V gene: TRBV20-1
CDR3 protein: CSARESIGVDTQYF

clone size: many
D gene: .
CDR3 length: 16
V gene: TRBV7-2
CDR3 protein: CASTLNAGAGNQPQHF

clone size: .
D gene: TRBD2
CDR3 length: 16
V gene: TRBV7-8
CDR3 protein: CASSSPMVRGGNEQFF

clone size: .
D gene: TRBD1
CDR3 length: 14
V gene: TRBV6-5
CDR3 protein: CASSYGTGLNEQYF

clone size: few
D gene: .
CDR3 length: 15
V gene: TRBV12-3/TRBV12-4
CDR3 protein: CASSFPGRPNTEAFF

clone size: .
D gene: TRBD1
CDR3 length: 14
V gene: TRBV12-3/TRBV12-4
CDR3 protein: CASSLGQSGNTIYF

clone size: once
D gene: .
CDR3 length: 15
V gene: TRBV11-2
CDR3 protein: CASSLLNSGPYEQYF

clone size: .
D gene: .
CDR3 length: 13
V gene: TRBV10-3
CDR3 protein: CAISESWKETQYF

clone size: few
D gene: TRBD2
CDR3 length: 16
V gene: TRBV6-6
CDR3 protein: CASSYGLAGGQETQYF

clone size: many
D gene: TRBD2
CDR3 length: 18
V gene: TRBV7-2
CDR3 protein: CASSPGLAGGLRPYEQYF

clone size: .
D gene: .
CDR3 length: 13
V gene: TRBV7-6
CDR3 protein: CASSLAVRNTIYF

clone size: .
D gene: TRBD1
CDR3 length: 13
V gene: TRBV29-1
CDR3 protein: CSVPGQGEAGYTF

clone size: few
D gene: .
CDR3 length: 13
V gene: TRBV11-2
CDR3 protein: CASSPGETRTQYF

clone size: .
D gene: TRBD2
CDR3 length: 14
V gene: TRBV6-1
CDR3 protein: CASSSEGGPYEQYF

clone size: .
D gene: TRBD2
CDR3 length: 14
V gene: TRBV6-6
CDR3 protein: CASVGLRERNEQFF

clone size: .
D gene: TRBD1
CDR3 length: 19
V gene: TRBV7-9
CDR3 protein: CASSNSRDRGFVRNQPQHF

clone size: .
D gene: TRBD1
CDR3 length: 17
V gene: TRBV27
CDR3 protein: CASSPFSYRDRSYEQYF

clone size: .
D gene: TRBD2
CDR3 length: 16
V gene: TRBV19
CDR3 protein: CASSITTSGYTDTQYF

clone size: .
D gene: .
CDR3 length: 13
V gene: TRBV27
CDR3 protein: CASSPPGYTEAFF

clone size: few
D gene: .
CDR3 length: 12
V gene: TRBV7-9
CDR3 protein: CASSETSYEQYF